The 27 T cell receptor beta chains below come from one sample, sequenced in a study of T cell responses to AZD1222 COVID-19 vaccine. Profiling relied on immunoSEQ multiplex PCR, and the TCRdb table lists in-frame clones only, not all of them. The repertoire holds roughly 100,000 clones, with roughly 87% as singletons. The sequencing used peripheral blood, collected 28 days after the second AZD1222 dose. The receptors originated from an adult who received the AZD1222 COVID-19 vaccine.

CDR3 bases: TGTGCCAGCAGCTTAGGAGGGTTTGGCACTGAAGCTTTCTTT. Translation gives CASSLGGFGTEAFF. The chain is built from TRBV7-2 and TRBJ1-1; D is ambiguous. This CDR3 spans 14 amino acids. The V gene lost 1 base and the J gene lost 4 bases, with 10 bases spanning the gap. CDR1 and CDR2 from the germline V gene are SGHTA and FQGNSA.

This clone was recorded once. CDR3 nucleotides: TGTGCCAGCAGGCCCGGGACCTTCGCCTACGAGCAGTACTTC. Its protein is CASRPGTFAYEQYF. The chain employs TRBV27 and TRBJ2-7, with D possibly being TRBD1 or TRBD2 (5 bases each). Trimming took 6 bases from V and 2 from J, leaving 14 bases between them. The CDR3 spans 14 residues. The germline CDR1 and CDR2 sequences are MNHEY and SMNVEV (reference sequence).

The chain is built from TRBV20-1 and TRBJ1-2; no definite D call. Germline loops: CDR1 DFQATT, CDR2 SNEGSKA (reference sequence). The CDR3 loop spans 14 amino acids. V gave up 3 bases and J gave up 4 bases, with 15 bases separating them. CDR3 coding DNA: TGCAGTGCTAGTACCGGGAAGTCGTTCTATGGCTACACCTTC. Translation gives CSASTGKSFYGYTF.

The gene calls are TRBV7-2 and TRBJ2-3; TRBD1 matches at 7 bases. This CDR3 is 15 amino acids long. Germline loops: CDR1 SGHTA, CDR2 FQGNSA. V was pared by 4 bases and J by 3 bases, with 7 bases of the junction left unmatched. CDR3 nucleotides: TGTGCCAGCAGCTGGATGACAGGGACGACAGATACGCAGTATTTT. Translating it yields CASSWMTGTTDTQYF.

The chain links TRBV9 to TRBJ2-3; the match to TRBD2 covers 7 bases. Germline CDR1 reads SGDLS; CDR2 reads YYNGEE. V was clipped by 7 bases and J by 3 bases; unmatched bases: 8. The CDR3 sequence is 14 residues long. The CDR3 sequence is CASPGGEWTDTQYF. CDR3 DNA sequence: TGTGCCAGCCCTGGGGGGGAGTGGACAGATACGCAGTATTTT.

The chain combines TRBV28 with TRBJ1-5, with 7 bases identical to TRBD1. V dropped 5 bases and J dropped 4; count of bases not matched to a gene: 8. CDR3 length: 15 residues. Germline CDR1 MDHEN, CDR2 SYDVKM. The CDR3 sequence: CASSLPSGGNQPQHF. The CDR3 DNA reads TGTGCCAGCAGTCTACCCTCAGGGGGGAATCAGCCCCAGCATTTT. Using reference TRBV28 and TRBJ1-5 for the parts outside the CDR3, the full variable domain is DVKVTQSSRYLVKRTGEKVFLECVQDMDHENMFWYRQDPGLGLRLIYFSYDVKMKEKGDIPEGYSVSREKKERFSLILESASTNQTSMYLCASSLPSGGNQPQHFGDGTRLSIL.

V is TRBV3-1 (or the pseudogene TRBV3-2) and J is TRBJ2-3; weak D call: TRBD2 (6 bases). The germline V gene has CDR1 LGHDT and CDR2 YNNKEL (reference sequence). The V end was cut by 5 bases, the J end by 0 bases, with 15 bases between. The CDR3 is 16 amino acids. CDR3 sequence reads: CASSVGLHASTDTQYF. CDR3 DNA: TGTGCCAGCAGCGTCGGACTACATGCTAGCACAGATACGCAGTATTTT.

With regard to this clone: Additional DNA sequences in this sample encode the identical CDR3. This chain uses TRBV5-4 with TRBJ1-1; 8 nucleotides agree with TRBD1. Germline loops: CDR1 SGHNT, CDR2 YYREEE (reference sequence). CDR3 length: 15 amino acids. The V segment lost 4 bases and the J segment 0 bases; nucleotides outside the gene matches: 5. In DNA form, the CDR3 reads TGTGCCAGCAGCCTCGGACAGGGACTGAACACTGAAGCTTTCTTT. Translated, it gives CASSLGQGLNTEAFF.

The chain has TRBV19 and TRBJ1-1, with TRBD1 matching over 10 bases. Germline V gene sequence: CDR1 LNHDA, CDR2 SQIVND (reference sequence). This CDR3 is 16 amino acids long. V trimming: 7 bases; J trimming: 1 base; junction bases outside the gene matches: 9. CDR3 residues: CASINTGQGSNTEAFF. CDR3 DNA sequence: TGTGCCAGTATAAACACGGGACAGGGGTCGAACACTGAAGCTTTCTTT.

The chain couples TRBV3-1 (or the pseudogene TRBV3-2) to TRBJ2-1, with 11 bases matching TRBD2. The CDR3 totals 18 residues. In germline, CDR1 is LGHDT, CDR2 YNNKEL (reference sequence). V was pared by 0 bases and J by 4 bases, with 8 bases of the junction left unmatched. Here the CDR3 DNA reads TGTGCCAGCAGCCAAGATCCCCTAGCGGGAGGCGGTTACAATGAGCAGTTCTTC. Translation gives CASSQDPLAGGGYNEQFF.

About this clone: This sample also contains other DNA sequences that code for the same CDR3. The chain recombines TRBV18 with TRBJ1-4; D is unclear. V was clipped by 6 bases and J by 5 bases, with 10 bases between them. CDR1 is KGHSH and CDR2 is LQKENI in the germline V gene. CDR3 length: 13 amino acids. The CDR3 sequence is CASSPGSNEKLFF. CDR3 nucleotide sequence: TGTGCCAGCTCCCCCGGCTCCAATGAAAAACTGTTTTTT.

The chain joins TRBV7-2 to TRBJ2-1; D not resolved. CDR1 SGHTA and CDR2 FQGNSA come from the germline V gene. The CDR3 covers 15 residues. V dropped 1 base and J dropped 9 bases, with 16 bases sitting between them. CDR3 sequence: CASSLGGVARREQFF. In DNA form, the CDR3 reads TGTGCCAGCAGCTTAGGTGGGGTCGCAAGACGTGAGCAGTTCTTC.

The gene calls are TRBV28 and TRBJ1-6, with 11 bases lining up with TRBD1. The CDR3 loop spans 16 amino acids. The trim removed 5 bases at V and 7 bases at J, leaving 7 bases unmatched. Germline values: CDR1 MDHEN, CDR2 SYDVKM. This chain's CDR3 is CASSTRTGGGNSPLHF. The CDR3 region has the DNA TGTGCCAGCAGTACCAGGACAGGGGGCGGAAATTCACCCCTCCACTTT.

The rearrangement uses TRBV6-2 or TRBV6-3 and TRBJ1-1, with D unclear. With 6 bases removed from V and 6 bases from J, the gap between germline ends came to 17 bases. There are 14 residues in the CDR3. Germline loops: CDR1 MNHEY, CDR2 SVGEGT. The CDR3 DNA reads as TGTGCCAGCAGCCGGACCGCTTCGGCAGCTGAAGCTTTCTTT. It codes for CASSRTASAAEAFF.

The V gene is TRBV4-2, the J gene TRBJ2-7; 8 bases fit TRBD2. CDR1 is LGHNA, CDR2 YNFKEQ, per germline. Trimming removed 0 bases from V and 5 bases from J; junction bases left unmatched: 6. CDR3 length equals 15 residues. The CDR3, as DNA: TGTGCCAGCAGCCAAGATCGGACTAGCTACAACGAGCAGTACTTC. Its protein is CASSQDRTSYNEQYF.

In the case of this clone: Other DNA sequences within the sample encode an identical CDR3. This rearrangement joins TRBV30 to TRBJ1-1, with 7 bases that match TRBD1. V gave up 1 base and J gave up 4 bases; unmatched junction bases: 6. This CDR3 contains 14 residues. Germline assignment: CDR1 GTSNPN and CDR2 SVGIG (reference sequence). DNA of the CDR3: TGTGCCTGGAGTGAGGAGACAGGGATCACTGAAGCTTTCTTT. It specifies CAWSEETGITEAFF.

The chain links TRBV28 to TRBJ2-7, with 16 nucleotides matching TRBD2. The CDR3 length is 17 residues. Per germline, CDR1 MDHEN and CDR2 SYDVKM. V trimming: 4 bases; J trimming: 6 bases; junction bases outside the gene matches: 9. The CDR3 loop reads CASSSPGTSGRASEQYF. Written as DNA, the CDR3 is TGTGCCAGCAGTTCCCCAGGGACTAGCGGGAGGGCCAGCGAGCAGTACTTC.

The rearrangement joins TRBV19 to TRBJ2-3; D not certain. V was trimmed by 1 base and J by 2 bases, leaving 10 bases between them. Germline V CDR1 and CDR2: LNHDA, SQIVND (reference sequence). This CDR3 is 15 amino acids long. The CDR3 spells CASSIGSLITDTQYF. For the CDR3, the DNA is TGTGCCAGTAGTATAGGCTCACTGATCACAGATACGCAGTATTTT.

This chain connects TRBV5-6 to TRBJ1-3, with D perhaps TRBD1 (5 bases). Germline CDR1 and CDR2: SGHDT and YYEEEE. V shed 3 bases and J shed 0 bases, with 13 bases lying between them. The CDR3 runs to 16 residues. CDR3 DNA: TGTGCCAGCAGCTGGGGGGGTGCTTACTCTGGAAACACCATATATTTT. Protein sequence: CASSWGGAYSGNTIYF.

The chain employs TRBV3-1 (or the pseudogene TRBV3-2) and TRBJ2-7, with a tentative D call TRBD2 (5 bases). Trimming took off 3 bases at V and 2 bases at J, with 17 bases between the two ends. This CDR3 spans 16 amino acids. Germline V CDR1 and CDR2: LGHDT, YNNKEL (reference sequence). This CDR3 is CASSHRGLNAPYEQYF. CDR3 sequence (DNA): TGTGCCAGCAGCCACCGCGGACTGAATGCCCCCTACGAGCAGTACTTC.

The genes are TRBV3-1 (or the pseudogene TRBV3-2) and TRBJ1-1, with D unclear. The CDR3 runs to 14 residues. Germline loops: CDR1 LGHDT, CDR2 YNNKEL (reference sequence). V lost 5 bases to trimming and J lost 0 bases, with 10 bases between them. The CDR3 loop is CASSSRPMNTEAFF. The CDR3 nucleotides are TGTGCCAGCAGCTCCCGACCGATGAACACTGAAGCTTTCTTT.

This clone was observed once. This chain links TRBV28 with TRBJ2-7; TRBD1 matches 9 bases. CDR1 and CDR2 (germline): MDHEN, SYDVKM. The trim removed 7 bases at V and 3 bases at J, leaving 19 bases unmatched. The CDR3 has 18 residues. CDR3 amino acids: CASKLKFDPTGGFYEQYF. CDR3 DNA sequence: TGTGCCAGCAAGTTGAAGTTTGACCCCACAGGGGGCTTCTACGAGCAGTACTTC. Full variable domain (rest looked up from reference TRBV28 and TRBJ2-7): DVKVTQSSRYLVKRTGEKVFLECVQDMDHENMFWYRQDPGLGLRLIYFSYDVKMKEKGDIPEGYSVSREKKERFSLILESASTNQTSMYLCASKLKFDPTGGFYEQYFGPGTRLTVT.

The chain uses TRBV24-1 and TRBJ2-3; 8 positions agree with TRBD2. The germline CDR1 and CDR2 sequences are KGHDR and SFDVKD. V trimming: 8 bases; J trimming: 2 bases; junction bases outside the gene matches: 8. This CDR3 comprises 15 residues. CDR3 sequence reads: CATTPSGRNTDTQYF. The DNA of the CDR3 is TGTGCCACCACTCCTAGCGGGCGCAACACAGATACGCAGTATTTT.

Only a few counts were recorded for this clone. CDR3 in DNA: TGTGCCAGCAGTCCTCTGGGGGGCAACACCGGGGAGCTGTTTTTT. It is translated as CASSPLGGNTGELFF. The chain recombines TRBV28 with TRBJ2-2; TRBD1 or TRBD2 may be the D gene (6 bases each). Deletions cut 5 bases from V and 2 bases from J, with 12 bases between. CDR1 is MDHEN and CDR2 is SYDVKM in the germline V gene. The CDR3 length is 15 residues.

The V gene is TRBV6-4, the J gene TRBJ1-5, with D possibly matching TRBD1 (5 bases). The CDR3 is 14 amino acids. CDR1 is MRHNA and CDR2 is SNTAGT in the germline V gene. Trimming took off 4 bases at V and 2 bases at J, with 9 bases between the two ends. The CDR3 nucleotides are TGTGCCAGCAGTGCACAGGATGGCAATCAGCCCCAGCATTTT. It encodes CASSAQDGNQPQHF.

The rearrangement links TRBV6-6 to TRBJ1-5; possible D gene TRBD1, 5 bases. Germline CDR1 MNHNY, CDR2 SVGAGI (reference sequence). Trimming removed 2 bases at V and 1 base at J, with 6 bases between. The CDR3 consists of 14 residues. The CDR3: CASSYGASNQPQHF. In nucleotides, the CDR3 is TGTGCCAGCAGTTACGGGGCGAGCAATCAGCCCCAGCATTTT.

The CDR3 sequence: CASSIGGELFF. CDR3 nucleotide sequence: TGTGCCAGTAGTATAGGCGGGGAGCTGTTTTTT. This rearrangement joins TRBV19 to TRBJ2-2; D gene unclear. The CDR3 length is 11 residues. The V gene's germline CDR1 is LNHDA and CDR2 SQIVND (reference sequence). V gave up 1 base and J gave up 7 bases, with 1 base separating them.